This T cell receptor (beta chain) was sequenced in a study of T-cell memory formation after mild COVID-19. MiXCR, applied by TCRdb to the 5' RACE reads, yields one record per CDR3 protein. The sample lists some 450,000 distinct CDR3 sequences, around 20% seen once, with 7.5% to 9.5% in the top ten. The length of the CDR3 is 16 residues. The junction had 6 bases not matched to a gene; V was cut back by 3 bases and J by 2 bases. Germline CDR1 LGHNA, CDR2 YNFKEQ. Sequenced input: PBMCs or a T cell subset sorted from them (not recorded which). The rearrangement links TRBV4-2 to TRBJ1-5; 8 bases line up with TRBD1. This TCR came from an adult woman who had mild COVID-19 (a few samples of this study predate the infection). Cell type and time point are not known. CDR3 nucleotides: TGTGCCAGCAGCCACGATGGACAGGGCGGCAATCAGCCCCAGCATTTT. It encodes CASSHDGQGGNQPQHF.